Sequencing of this TCR beta chain was carried out in a study of blood T cells in healthy people across ages. A second roughly 7 to 12 cycle PCR used barcoded and J-beta primers. In TCRdb, the 5' RACE reads were re-called with MiXCR into one record per CDR3 protein. In the table there are some 940,000 distinct CDR3 sequences, around 29% of which are singletons. These data were also reused for a study on T cells of mothers and their children.

Sequenced: blood. The origin of this receptor is a woman aged 35 to 49 in good health.

For the CDR3, the DNA is TGCGCCAGCAGCTTGCCCGACTCGGAGCAGTACTTC. It specifies CASSLPDSEQYF. J is TRBJ2-7 and V is TRBV5-1; D remains ambiguous. The germline CDR1 and CDR2 sequences are SGHRS and YFSETQ. The CDR3 extends over 12 amino acids. V was trimmed by 1 base and J by 7 bases, leaving 9 bases between them.